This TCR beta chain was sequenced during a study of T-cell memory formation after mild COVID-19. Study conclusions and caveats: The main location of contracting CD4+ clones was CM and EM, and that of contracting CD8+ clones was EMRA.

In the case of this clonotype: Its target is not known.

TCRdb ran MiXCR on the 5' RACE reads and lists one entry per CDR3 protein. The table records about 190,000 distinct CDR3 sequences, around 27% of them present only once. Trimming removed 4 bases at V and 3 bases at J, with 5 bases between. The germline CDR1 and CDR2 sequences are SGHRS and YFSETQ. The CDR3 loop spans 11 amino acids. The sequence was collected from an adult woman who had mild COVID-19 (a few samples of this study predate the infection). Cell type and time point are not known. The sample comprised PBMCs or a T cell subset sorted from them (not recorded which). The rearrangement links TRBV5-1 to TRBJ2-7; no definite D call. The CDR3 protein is CASSDHYEQYF. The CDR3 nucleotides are TGCGCCAGCAGCGACCACTACGAGCAGTACTTC.